These T cell receptor beta chains were read from a single sample in a study of CD8+CD57+ T cells in acquired aplastic anemia. TCRdb reprocessed the reads with MiXCR, giving one entry per CDR3 protein. Of about 240,000 distinct CDR3 sequences listed, approximately 45% are singletons. The sequenced sample consisted of sorted CD4+, CD8+, or CD8+CD57+ T cells (not recorded which) from PBMCs. These receptors were obtained from a human donor with aplastic anemia. The CDR3 runs from the conserved cysteine through the conserved F or W. Fields, in order: clone size, J gene, D gene, V gene, CDR3 protein, CDR3 DNA. D genes are given only for firm matches. Not all rows give a size; the values are once, few, many and, for expanded clones, a class.

NA TRBJ2-5 NA TRBV7-9 CASSDRGERTQETQYF TGTGCCAGCAGCGATCGTGGGGAGCGGACCCAAGAGACCCAGTACTTC
NA TRBJ1-1 TRBD1 TRBV27 CASSSTYTGVEAFF TGTGCCAGCAGTTCGACCTACACAGGGGTTGAAGCTTTCTTT
NA TRBJ1-2 NA TRBV14 CASSHRQGVGYTF TGTGCCAGCAGCCACCGGCAGGGTGTTGGCTACACCTTC
many TRBJ1-2 TRBD1 TRBV20-1 CSARSAGGESSGYTF TGCAGTGCTAGGTCCGCAGGGGGCGAATCCTCCGGCTACACCTTC
NA TRBJ1-2 NA TRBV9 CASSQARAYTF TGTGCCAGCAGCCAAGCTAGGGCCTACACCTTC
many TRBJ2-5 NA TRBV5-6 CASSANRVRYF TGTGCCAGCAGCGCTAACAGGGTCCGGTACTTC
many TRBJ1-5 NA TRBV27 CASTPNNQPQHF TGTGCCAGCACCCCTAATAATCAGCCCCAGCATTTT
NA TRBJ1-6 NA TRBV7-9 CASSLGGVIGSPLHF TGTGCCAGCAGCTTGGGCGGGGTTATTGGTTCACCCCTCCACTTT
NA TRBJ2-1 TRBD2 TRBV7-3 CASSFQGLAGYNEQFF TGTGCCAGCAGCTTCCAAGGACTAGCGGGGTACAATGAGCAGTTCTTC
many TRBJ2-7 NA TRBV7-2 CASGSGTSPLSEYEQYF TGTGCCAGCGGATCGGGGACCTCACCCTTGTCAGAATACGAGCAGTACTTC
many TRBJ2-5 TRBD2 TRBV20-1 CSARERLAEETQYF TGCAGTGCTAGAGAAAGACTAGCGGAAGAGACCCAGTACTTC
NA TRBJ2-7 NA TRBV7-9 CASSPGQRLNEQYF TGTGCCAGCAGCCCAGGGCAACGCCTAAACGAGCAGTACTTC
once TRBJ1-2 NA TRBV7-9 CASSLTASNYGYTF TGTGCCAGCAGCTTGACAGCGAGCAACTATGGCTACACCTTC
NA TRBJ1-2 NA TRBV27 CAGHLYGYTF TGTGCGGGGCATCTCTATGGCTACACCTTC
NA TRBJ2-7 NA TRBV24-1 CAASAGELYGQYF TGTGCCGCCAGTGCAGGGGAATTGTACGGGCAGTACTTC
NA TRBJ2-7 NA TRBV7-4 CASSPGGPAEQYF TGTGCCAGCAGCCCAGGGGGGCCGGCCGAGCAGTACTTC
NA TRBJ2-3 NA TRBV12-3/TRBV12-4 CASSGFTDTQYF TGTGCCAGCAGTGGGTTCACAGATACGCAGTATTTT
NA TRBJ2-5 NA TRBV19 CASSIVAQETQYF TGTGCCAGTAGTATAGTAGCCCAAGAGACCCAGTACTTC
many TRBJ2-7 TRBD2 TRBV5-8 CASSPSGGAREQYF TGTGCCAGCAGCCCTAGCGGGGGGGCGCGAGAGCAGTACTTC
few TRBJ1-1 NA TRBV10-3 CAIRDASRPEAFF TGTGCCATCAGGGACGCCTCACGTCCTGAAGCTTTCTTT
many TRBJ1-3 NA TRBV9 CASSTGSTGNTIYF TGTGCCAGCAGTACCGGGAGCACTGGAAACACCATATATTTT
NA TRBJ1-1 NA TRBV15 CATISDTEAFF TGTGCCACCATAAGTGACACTGAAGCTTTCTTT
NA TRBJ1-1 NA TRBV25-1 CASGRAGTSSSTEAFF TGTGCCAGCGGTAGAGCGGGGACATCGAGTAGCACTGAAGCTTTCTTT
NA TRBJ2-5 TRBD2 TRBV20-1 CSARARLAGELETQYF TGCAGTGCTAGGGCCAGACTAGCGGGGGAATTGGAGACCCAGTACTTC
NA TRBJ2-6 NA TRBV7-9 CASSPMRVGVTF TGTGCCAGCAGCCCCATGAGGGTCGGGGTGACTTTC
many TRBJ2-1 NA TRBV20-1 CSASSDVTYNEQFF TGCAGTGCTAGTTCGGATGTCACCTACAATGAGCAGTTCTTC
NA TRBJ1-1 NA TRBV20-1 CSASLARGAFF TGCAGTGCTAGTCTAGCCAGGGGAGCTTTCTTT
NA TRBJ2-1 TRBD2 TRBV4-1 CASSPGLGINEQFF TGCGCCAGCAGTCCGGGACTAGGGATCAATGAGCAGTTCTTC
many TRBJ2-2 NA TRBV6-5 CASRAPIGTGELFF TGTGCCAGCAGGGCACCAATAGGGACCGGGGAGCTGTTTTTT
NA TRBJ1-5 NA TRBV10-3 CASSFSSGESNQPQHF TGTGCCAGCAGTTTCTCGTCGGGGGAGAGCAATCAGCCCCAGCATTTT
few TRBJ2-2 TRBD2 TRBV6-5 CASSGGVTGELFF TGTGCCAGCAGTGGGGGGGTCACCGGGGAGCTGTTTTTT
NA TRBJ2-5 TRBD2 TRBV24-1 CATSELAGGRETQYF TGTGCCACCAGTGAGTTAGCGGGAGGCCGGGAGACCCAGTACTTC
many TRBJ1-1 NA TRBV12-3/TRBV12-4 CASSFHLPGQIHTEAFF TGTGCCAGCAGTTTCCATCTACCTGGACAGATCCACACTGAAGCTTTCTTT
many TRBJ1-1 NA TRBV9 CASSGGSRVRNRTEAFF TGTGCCAGCAGCGGAGGGAGCCGGGTCCGGAATAGAACTGAAGCTTTCTTT
NA TRBJ2-7 TRBD2 TRBV4-2 CASSQQIYGGTYEQYF TGTGCCAGCAGCCAACAGATATACGGGGGGACCTACGAGCAGTACTTC
NA TRBJ1-1 NA TRBV28 CASSSRASEAFF TGTGCCAGCAGTTCCCGGGCATCTGAAGCTTTCTTT
NA TRBJ1-1 TRBD1 TRBV4-3 CASSQSGTEYTEAFF TGCGCCAGCAGCCAGTCCGGGACAGAATACACTGAAGCTTTCTTT
few TRBJ2-1 NA TRBV5-1 CASSLVKGSYNEQFF TGCGCCAGCAGCTTGGTTAAGGGCTCCTACAATGAGCAGTTCTTC
many TRBJ2-7 TRBD1 TRBV5-8 CASSLLGTGSSEQYF TGTGCCAGCAGCTTGTTGGGGACAGGTTCCTCCGAGCAGTACTTC
NA TRBJ1-1 NA TRBV3-2 CASSQLHEAFF TGTGCCAGCAGCCAACTCCATGAAGCTTTCTTT
NA TRBJ2-3 NA TRBV20-1 CSAQGFSPDTQYF TGCAGTGCCCAAGGGTTTAGCCCAGATACGCAGTATTTT
many TRBJ1-5 NA TRBV7-8 CASSRSHGSLEHF TGTGCCAGCAGCCGTAGCCACGGGAGCCTAGAGCATTTT
many TRBJ2-5 NA TRBV6-5 CASSYGETQYF TGTGCCAGCAGTTACGGCGAGACCCAGTACTTC
NA TRBJ1-2 NA TRBV5-1 CASSLAAGGGYTF TGCGCCAGCAGCTTGGCAGCGGGGGGAGGCTACACCTTC
NA TRBJ2-5 NA TRBV2 CASSERIHQETQYF TGTGCCAGCAGTGAGAGAATCCACCAAGAGACCCAGTACTTC
many TRBJ1-2 NA TRBV27 CASRGGREGYGYTF TGTGCCAGCAGGGGGGGCAGGGAAGGATATGGCTACACCTTC
many TRBJ2-7 NA TRBV9 CASSPGGSYEQYF TGTGCCAGCAGTCCGGGCGGAAGCTACGAGCAGTACTTC
NA TRBJ1-1 TRBD1 TRBV15 CATPYRGAFF TGTGCCACCCCCTACAGGGGAGCTTTCTTT
many TRBJ2-1 NA TRBV5-1 CASSYRDNSYNEQFF TGCGCCAGCAGCTACCGGGATAACTCCTACAATGAGCAGTTCTTC
NA TRBJ2-2 NA TRBV2 CASRLGSLNTGELFF TGTGCCAGCAGACTCGGGAGCCTGAACACCGGGGAGCTGTTTTTT
few TRBJ1-2 NA TRBV15 CATSRDPGATNYGYTF TGTGCCACCAGCAGGGACCCGGGGGCGACTAACTATGGCTACACCTTC